A single sample gave rise to the 32 T cell receptor beta chains below, sequenced in a study of cytomegalovirus exposure and HLA in healthy donors. 13 Jbeta primers and 60 Vbeta primers were used for the PCR. The data were produced by immunoSEQ multiplex PCR, yet TCRdb's version contains in-frame clones alone and is incomplete. The table has about 80,000 clones, more than 50% seen once. Sequencing used PBMCs. The receptors derive from a male donor in good health and CMV-seropositive.

This clone appeared a few times. The genes are TRBV10-3 and TRBJ2-3; 11 nucleotides align to TRBD2. Per the germline V gene, CDR1 is ENHRY and CDR2 is SYGVKD. The CDR3 length is 16 residues. V was clipped by 3 bases and J by 3 bases; unmatched bases: 5. CDR3 region: CAISDLAGGSTDTQYF. The CDR3 region has the DNA TGTGCCATCAGTGATTTAGCGGGAGGGTCGACAGATACGCAGTATTTT.

V usage is TRBV30 and J usage is TRBJ2-5; tentatively, D is TRBD2 (7 bases). CDR3 length: 14 residues. CDR1 GTSNPN and CDR2 SVGIG come from the germline V gene (reference sequence). V was pared by 2 bases and J by 6 bases, with 16 bases between. CDR3 in amino acids: CAWSFGGGGKTQYF. The CDR3 DNA reads TGTGCCTGGAGTTTTGGGGGGGGCGGGAAGACCCAGTACTTC.

J is TRBJ2-7 and V is TRBV29-1, with D unclear. Trimming cost V 6 bases and J 6 bases, with 15 bases left between them. CDR3 length equals 12 residues. Germline V gene sequence: CDR1 SQVTM, CDR2 ANQGSEA. As DNA, the CDR3 is TGCAGCGTCGGTCTAGACGTCGGCGAGCAGTACTTC. Translated, it gives CSVGLDVGEQYF.

The V call is TRBV9, the J call TRBJ1-3, with 7 nucleotides matching TRBD1. Germline-derived CDR1 and CDR2 are SGDLS and YYNGEE. The CDR3 has 14 residues. V lost 4 bases to trimming and J lost 0 bases; unmatched junction nucleotides: 1. In nucleotides, the CDR3 is TGTGCCAGCAGCAGGGACAGCTCTGGAAACACCATATATTTT. Its translation is CASSRDSSGNTIYF.

This clone occurred a few times. This rearrangement joins TRBV19 to TRBJ1-5, with D perhaps matching TRBD1 (5 bases). The CDR3 spans 15 residues. Germline-derived CDR1 and CDR2 are LNHDA and SQIVND (reference sequence). Trimming left V 6 bases short and J 3 bases short, with 15 bases between. CDR3 DNA sequence: TGTGCCAGTAGGACGGGACTGGGGGACAATCAGCCCCAGCATTTT. Amino acids: CASRTGLGDNQPQHF.

The chain employs TRBV21-1 and TRBJ2-7; TRBD2 reflects the table's D call only, with no check against the DNA. TRBV21-1 corresponds to a pseudogene. This CDR3 is 11 amino acids long. DNA for the CDR3: TGTGCCAGCACCTCGGGGGGGGTCGGATACTTC. This encodes CASTSGGVGYF.

In this sample, this clone turned up a few times. Relative to the germline gene, one junction end is altered; a read error may explain this. The chain recombines TRBV7-9 with TRBJ2-7; a possible D gene is TRBD1 (5 bases). The CDR3 covers 17 residues. The germline CDR1 and CDR2 sequences are SEHNR and FQNEAQ (reference sequence). Here the CDR3 reads CSSSLPGSTVSSYEQYF. Written as DNA, the CDR3 is TGTTCCAGCAGCTTACCCGGATCGACAGTAAGCTCCTACGAGCAGTACTTC.

This chain joins TRBV15 and TRBJ2-6, with 7 bases fitting TRBD1. The CDR3 length is 16 residues. V lost 1 base, J lost 4 bases, and 4 bases stayed unmatched. From germline, CDR1 is LNHNV and CDR2 YYDKDF (reference sequence). CDR3 nucleotides: TGTGCCACCAGCAGAGTCTCAGGGGGAGGGGCCAACGTCCTGACTTTC. Its translation: CATSRVSGGGANVLTF.

This clone has a handful of counts. CDR3 loop: CASNMGLAGGETQYF. The DNA of the CDR3 is TGCGCCAGCAACATGGGACTAGCGGGGGGAGAGACCCAGTACTTC. The chain carries TRBV5-1 and TRBJ2-5; 15 nucleotides align to TRBD2. The CDR3 is made up of 15 amino acids. The V gene's germline CDR1 is SGHRS and CDR2 YFSETQ. Trimming took 6 bases from V and 4 from J; bases not matched to a gene: 4.

The chain couples TRBV29-1 to TRBJ1-2; D not resolved. The CDR3 extends over 11 amino acids. In germline, CDR1 is SQVTM, CDR2 ANQGSEA. The germline V and J ends were trimmed by 5 bases and 7 bases, with 11 bases remaining between them. The CDR3 region has the DNA TGCAGCGTTACACCCGGGGTTGGCTACACCTTC. As protein: CSVTPGVGYTF.

The J gene is TRBJ1-1, the V gene TRBV30; D unresolved. V lost 5 bases, J lost 10 bases, and 11 bases lay in between. Germline V lookup: CDR1 GTSNPN, CDR2 SVGIG (reference sequence). The CDR3 runs to 10 residues. The CDR3 here is CAWRGSGAFF. In nucleotides, the CDR3 is TGTGCCTGGCGCGGGAGTGGAGCTTTCTTT.

This clone was counted between two and nine times. The chain has TRBV4-3 and TRBJ1-2; the D gene is possibly TRBD1 (5 bases). The V end lost 0 bases, the J end lost 1 base, and 12 bases lay between the germline ends. The CDR3 is 16 amino acids. Germline lookup yields CDR1 LGHNA and CDR2 YSLEER. CDR3 sequence reads: CASSQDTAGLNYGYTF. The CDR3 region has the DNA TGCGCCAGCAGCCAAGATACGGCAGGGCTTAACTATGGCTACACCTTC.

The chain is built from TRBV27 and TRBJ1-4; TRBD1 matches at 10 bases. The CDR3 covers 14 residues. Trimming at V came to 5 bases and at J to 7 bases, leaving 4 bases not matched to a gene. CDR1 is MNHEY and CDR2 is SMNVEV in the germline V gene (reference sequence). CDR3: CASSGGTGVEKLFF. The CDR3 DNA reads TGTGCCAGCAGTGGCGGGACAGGGGTTGAAAAACTGTTTTTT.

This clone was found a few times. The chain employs TRBV7-2 and TRBJ2-1; D perhaps matches TRBD1 (6 bases). The V gene's germline CDR1 is SGHTA and CDR2 FQGNSA. The CDR3 totals 14 residues. The germline V and J ends were trimmed by 5 bases and 7 bases, with 15 bases remaining between them. This CDR3 is CASSPLRQANEQFF. The CDR3 region has the DNA TGTGCCAGCAGCCCCCTCCGACAGGCGAATGAGCAGTTCTTC.

The CDR3 DNA reads TGTGCCAGCAGTACAACCGGGAGGCACTATGGCTACACCTTC. This codes for CASSTTGRHYGYTF. The V gene is TRBV6-1, the J gene TRBJ1-2; the D is unclear. The V gene lost 5 bases and the J gene lost 3 bases, with 13 bases spanning the gap. Germline V gives CDR1 MNHNS, CDR2 SASEGT. The CDR3 is made up of 14 amino acids.

The gene calls are TRBV30 and TRBJ2-5; 15 bases map to TRBD2. Germline loops: CDR1 GTSNPN, CDR2 SVGIG (reference sequence). The J segment lost 2 bases and the V segment lost 2 bases, leaving 3 bases of the junction unmatched. The CDR3 is made up of 16 amino acids. The CDR3 bases are TGTGCCTGGAGTACGGGACTAGCGGGGGGACAAGAGACCCAGTACTTC. Encoded protein: CAWSTGLAGGQETQYF.

This sequence joins TRBV30 and TRBJ1-5; D is perhaps TRBD1 (6 bases). Germline loops: CDR1 GTSNPN, CDR2 SVGIG (reference sequence). The CDR3 extends over 15 amino acids. Trimming pared 0 bases from V and 4 bases from J, leaving 13 bases between. The DNA for the CDR3 is TGTGCCTGGAGTGTAGGGGGACACTCAAATCAGCCCCAGCATTTT. The encoded protein is CAWSVGGHSNQPQHF.

This clone turned up a few times. This chain links TRBV5-1 with TRBJ2-1, with 11 bases that match TRBD2. Trimming at V came to 0 bases and at J to 8 bases, leaving 10 bases not matched to a gene. The germline V gene has CDR1 SGHRS and CDR2 YFSETQ. The CDR3 is 17 amino acids. CDR3 nucleotide sequence: TGCGCCAGCAGCTTGGGACTAGCGGGACAGCAGTGGGATGAGCAGTTCTTC. It yields the protein CASSLGLAGQQWDEQFF.

The chain joins TRBV7-2 to TRBJ2-5, with 7 bases matching TRBD2. With V trimmed by 5 bases and J by 7 bases, 4 bases remained unmatched. The CDR3 contains 12 residues. Germline V gene lookup returns CDR1 SGHTA and CDR2 FQGNSA. For the CDR3, the DNA is TGTGCCAGCAGCCGGGGGGAAGTGACCCAGTACTTC. Its protein is CASSRGEVTQYF.

This chain connects TRBV18 to TRBJ1-1; TRBD1 matches 8 bases. With 6 bases clipped from V and 4 bases from J, the junction kept 7 bases outside the gene matches. CDR1 and CDR2 from the germline V gene are KGHSH and LQKENI. CDR3 length equals 14 residues. The CDR3, as DNA: TGTGCCAGCTCCCAGACAGGGGAGACCACTGAAGCTTTCTTT. Translation: CASSQTGETTEAFF.

The chain employs TRBV28 and TRBJ1-2; D possibly corresponds to TRBD1 (6 bases). V lost 6 bases and J lost 2, with 10 bases in between. The CDR3 is 13 amino acids. The germline CDR1 and CDR2 sequences are MDHEN and SYDVKM. CDR3 bases: TGTGCCAGCAGCAATACAGGGAACTATGGCTACACCTTC. Protein sequence: CASSNTGNYGYTF.

V usage is TRBV6-8 and J usage is TRBJ1-5, with 7 bases aligning to TRBD1. The CDR3 sequence is 13 residues long. CDR1 MNHGY and CDR2 SAAAGT come from the germline V gene. Losses at the gene ends were 8 bases for V and 0 bases for J; bases not matched to a gene: 1. The CDR3 nucleotides are TGTGCCAGCGGGACAGATAGCAATCAGCCCCAGCATTTT. Residues: CASGTDSNQPQHF.

This clone has more than one count but fewer than ten. This chain links TRBV6-1 with TRBJ2-5; tentative D call: TRBD2 (7 bases). The tail of the sequence fits TRBJ2-7 better, so the J call may be wrong. Germline CDR1 is MNHNS and CDR2 is SASEGT. The CDR3 loop spans 14 amino acids. Here the CDR3 reads CASGRGGQGNEQYF. CDR3 DNA: TGTGCCAGCGGCCGCGGGGGCCAAGGGAACGAGCAGTACTTC.

The CDR3: CASSQDDRGNTEAFF. CDR3 sequence (DNA): TGCGCCAGCAGCCAAGATGATAGGGGGAACACTGAAGCTTTCTTT. The chain links TRBV4-1 to TRBJ1-1; tentatively, D is TRBD1 (5 bases). The CDR3 consists of 15 residues. The germline gives CDR1 MGHRA, CDR2 YSYEKL. Trimming pared 0 bases from V and 1 base from J, leaving 9 bases between.

This clone was seen a handful of times. This chain joins TRBV30 and TRBJ2-1, with 13 bases that match TRBD2. Per the germline V gene, CDR1 is GTSNPN and CDR2 is SVGIG (reference sequence). Trimming cost V 1 base and J 2 bases; bases outside gene matches: 5. This CDR3 contains 17 residues. The CDR3 DNA is TGTGCCTGGAGTGCCAGACTAGCGGGGGGCGCCTACAATGAGCAGTTCTTC. Translating it yields CAWSARLAGGAYNEQFF.

The chain is built from TRBV7-9 and TRBJ1-1; TRBD1 matches 9 bases. The CDR3 runs 14 residues. Losses at the gene ends were 9 bases for V and 3 bases for J; bases not matched to a gene: 8. Per the germline V gene, CDR1 is SEHNR and CDR2 is FQNEAQ (reference sequence). The CDR3 coding sequence is TGTGCCAGTGGACCGGGACAGGGTGACACTGAAGCTTTCTTT. Translation: CASGPGQGDTEAFF.

This chain uses TRBV27 with TRBJ2-1; D not certain. The V end was cut by 6 bases, the J end by 7 bases, with 7 bases between. The CDR3 extends over 11 amino acids. Germline assignment: CDR1 MNHEY and CDR2 SMNVEV (reference sequence). Here the CDR3 reads CASSSQNEQFF. The CDR3 coding sequence is TGTGCCAGCAGCTCCCAGAATGAGCAGTTCTTC.

This clone has only a few counts. The V call is TRBV6-6, the J call TRBJ1-3; D remains ambiguous. V was clipped by 0 bases and J by 3 bases, with 6 bases between them. The CDR3 extends over 14 amino acids. Germline lookup yields CDR1 MNHNY and CDR2 SVGAGI (reference sequence). CDR3 amino acids: CASSYSEGGNTIYF. Written as DNA, the CDR3 is TGTGCCAGCAGTTACTCGGAGGGTGGAAACACCATATATTTT.

In the case of this clone: At one of its ends the junction is not consistent with the germline gene, which may arise from a read error. Other DNA sequences in this specimen translate into the identical CDR3. The chain couples TRBV6-5 to TRBJ2-7; a possible D gene is TRBD1 (5 bases). This CDR3 is built from 15 residues. Germline CDR1 is MNHEY and CDR2 is SVGAGI. CDR3 coding DNA: TGTGCCAGCAGTTACCTGGGTAGGCAGGGTGGAGAGCAGTATTTC. Translated: CASSYLGRQGGEQYF.

This chain connects TRBV7-3 to TRBJ2-2, with 12 nucleotides matching TRBD1. The CDR3 length is 16 residues. Losses at the gene ends were 2 bases for V and 8 bases for J; bases not matched to a gene: 6. CDR1 is SGHTA, CDR2 FQGTGA, per germline. CDR3 DNA: TGTGCCAGCAGCTTATTTCCGGGACAGGGGGCGGGGGAGCTGTTTTTT. Protein sequence: CASSLFPGQGAGELFF.

This clone was seen more than once but under ten times. This sample includes further DNA sequences coding for the same CDR3. The chain employs TRBV9 and TRBJ2-2, with D tentatively TRBD2 (5 bases). The germline gives CDR1 SGDLS, CDR2 YYNGEE. The CDR3 length is 15 residues. With 0 bases removed from V and 5 bases from J, the gap between germline ends came to 11 bases. This CDR3 is CASSVGGRGTGELFF. As DNA, the CDR3 is TGTGCCAGCAGCGTAGGTGGGAGAGGGACCGGGGAGCTGTTTTTT. Looking up the rest from reference TRBV9 and TRBJ2-2 gives the full variable domain: DSGVTQTPKHLITATGQRVTLRCSPRSGDLSVYWYQQSLDQGLQFLIQYYNGEERAKGNILERFSAQQFPDLHSELNLSSLELGDSALYFCASSVGGRGTGELFFGEGSRLTVL.

V and J are TRBV27 and TRBJ2-7, with D possibly matching TRBD1 (6 bases). The germline CDR1 and CDR2 sequences are MNHEY and SMNVEV (reference sequence). CDR3 size: 15 residues. V was pared by 2 bases and J by 9 bases, with 20 bases between. Here the CDR3 reads CASSLGGQTIAPQYF. In DNA form, the CDR3 reads TGTGCCAGCAGTTTAGGCGGACAGACAATAGCCCCGCAGTACTTC.